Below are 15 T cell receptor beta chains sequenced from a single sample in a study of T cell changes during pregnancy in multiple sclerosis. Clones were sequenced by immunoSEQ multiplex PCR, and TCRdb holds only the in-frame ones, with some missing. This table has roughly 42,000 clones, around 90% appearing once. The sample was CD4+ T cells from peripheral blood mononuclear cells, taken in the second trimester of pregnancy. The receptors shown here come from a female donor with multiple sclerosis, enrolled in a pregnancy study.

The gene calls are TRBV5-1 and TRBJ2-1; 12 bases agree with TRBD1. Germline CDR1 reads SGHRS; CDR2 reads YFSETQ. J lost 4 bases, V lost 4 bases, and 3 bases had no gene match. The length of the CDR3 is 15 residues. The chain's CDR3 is CASSGDRGQYNEQFF. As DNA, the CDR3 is TGCGCCAGCAGCGGGGACAGGGGGCAGTACAATGAGCAGTTCTTC.

The CDR3, as DNA: TGCACCAGCAGCCACTTACTAGCGGGCCGAACAGATACGCAGTATTTT. It translates to CTSSHLLAGRTDTQYF. This rearrangement joins TRBV1 to TRBJ2-3; no check of the table's D call, TRBD2, against the DNA was made. TRBV1 is marked as a pseudogene. This CDR3 contains 16 residues.

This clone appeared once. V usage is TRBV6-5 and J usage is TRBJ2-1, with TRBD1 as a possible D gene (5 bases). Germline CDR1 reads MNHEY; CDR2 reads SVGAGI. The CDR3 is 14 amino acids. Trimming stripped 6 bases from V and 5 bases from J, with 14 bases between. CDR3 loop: CASSLQGKNNEQFF. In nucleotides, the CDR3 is TGTGCCAGCAGCCTCCAGGGCAAAAACAATGAGCAGTTCTTC.

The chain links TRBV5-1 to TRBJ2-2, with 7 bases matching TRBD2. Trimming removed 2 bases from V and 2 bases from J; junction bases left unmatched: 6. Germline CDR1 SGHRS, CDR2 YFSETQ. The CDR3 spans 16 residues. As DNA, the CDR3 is TGCGCCAGCAGCTTCCTGAGCGGGACCAACACCGGGGAGCTGTTTTTT. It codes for CASSFLSGTNTGELFF. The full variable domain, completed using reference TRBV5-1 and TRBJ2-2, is KAGVTQTPRYLIKTRGQQVTLSCSPISGHRSVSWYQQTPGQGLQFLFEYFSETQRNKGNFPGRFSGRQFSNSRSEMNVSTLELGDSALYLCASSFLSGTNTGELFFGEGSRLTVL.

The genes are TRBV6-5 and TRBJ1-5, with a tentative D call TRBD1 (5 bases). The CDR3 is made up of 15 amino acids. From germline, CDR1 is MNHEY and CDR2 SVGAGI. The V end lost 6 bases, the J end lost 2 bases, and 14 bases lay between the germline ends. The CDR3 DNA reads TGTGCCAGCAGCATCGGGAGGGGCGGCAATCAGCCCCAGCATTTT. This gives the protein CASSIGRGGNQPQHF.

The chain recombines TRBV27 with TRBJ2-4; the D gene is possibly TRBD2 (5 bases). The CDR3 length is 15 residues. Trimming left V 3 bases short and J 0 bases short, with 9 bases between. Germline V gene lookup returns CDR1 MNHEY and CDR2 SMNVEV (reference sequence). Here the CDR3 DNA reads TGTGCCAGCAGTTTGAGGGAACTAGCCAAAAACATTCAGTACTTC. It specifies CASSLRELAKNIQYF.

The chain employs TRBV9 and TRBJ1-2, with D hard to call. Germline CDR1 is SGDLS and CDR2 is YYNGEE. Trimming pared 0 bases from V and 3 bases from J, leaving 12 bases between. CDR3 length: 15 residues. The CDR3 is CASSVATHGDYGYTF. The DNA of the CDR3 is TGTGCCAGCAGCGTAGCTACTCACGGAGACTATGGCTACACCTTC.

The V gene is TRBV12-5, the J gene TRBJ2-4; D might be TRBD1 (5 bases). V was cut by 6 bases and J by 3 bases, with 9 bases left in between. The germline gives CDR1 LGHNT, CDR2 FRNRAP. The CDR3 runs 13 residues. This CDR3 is CASGYRGKNIQYF. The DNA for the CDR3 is TGTGCTAGTGGCTATAGGGGCAAAAACATTCAGTACTTC.

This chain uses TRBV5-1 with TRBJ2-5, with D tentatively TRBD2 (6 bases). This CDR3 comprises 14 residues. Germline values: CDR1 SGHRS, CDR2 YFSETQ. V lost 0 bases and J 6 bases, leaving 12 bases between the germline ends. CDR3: CASSLGLGPQTQYF. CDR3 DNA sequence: TGCGCCAGCAGCTTGGGACTAGGGCCACAGACCCAGTACTTC. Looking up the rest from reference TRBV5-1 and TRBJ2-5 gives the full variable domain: KAGVTQTPRYLIKTRGQQVTLSCSPISGHRSVSWYQQTPGQGLQFLFEYFSETQRNKGNFPGRFSGRQFSNSRSEMNVSTLELGDSALYLCASSLGLGPQTQYFGPGTRLLVL.

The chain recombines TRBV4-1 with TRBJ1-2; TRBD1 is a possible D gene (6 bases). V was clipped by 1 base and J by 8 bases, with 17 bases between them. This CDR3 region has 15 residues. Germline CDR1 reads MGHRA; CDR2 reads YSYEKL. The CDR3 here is CASSQGKQGTEGYTF. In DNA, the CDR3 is TGCGCCAGCAGCCAAGGCAAACAGGGTACAGAAGGCTACACCTTC.

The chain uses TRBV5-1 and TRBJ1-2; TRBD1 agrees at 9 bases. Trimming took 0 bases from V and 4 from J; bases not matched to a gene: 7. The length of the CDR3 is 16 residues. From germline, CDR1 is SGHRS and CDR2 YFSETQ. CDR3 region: CASSLEGTGYSYGYTF. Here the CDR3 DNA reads TGCGCCAGCAGCTTGGAGGGGACAGGGTATTCCTATGGCTACACCTTC.

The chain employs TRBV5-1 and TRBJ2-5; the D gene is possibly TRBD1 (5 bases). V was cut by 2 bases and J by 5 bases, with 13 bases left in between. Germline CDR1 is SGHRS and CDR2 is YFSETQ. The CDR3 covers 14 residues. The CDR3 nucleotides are TGCGCCAGCAGCTTAAGGGGTATTCGGGAGACCCAGTACTTC. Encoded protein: CASSLRGIRETQYF.

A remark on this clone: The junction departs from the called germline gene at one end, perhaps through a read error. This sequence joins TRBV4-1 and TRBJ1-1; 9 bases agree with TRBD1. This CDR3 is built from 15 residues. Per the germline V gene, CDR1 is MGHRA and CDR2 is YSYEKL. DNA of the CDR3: TGCGCCAGCACCCAAACGGGGACAGGGATGACCGAAGCTTTCTTT. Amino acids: CASTQTGTGMTEAFF.

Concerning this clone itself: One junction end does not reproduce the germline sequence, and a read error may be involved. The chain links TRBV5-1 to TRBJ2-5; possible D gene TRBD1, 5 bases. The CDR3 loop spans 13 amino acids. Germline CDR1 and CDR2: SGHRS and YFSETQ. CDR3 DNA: TGCACCAGCAGCCCAGGGATACAAGAGACCCAGTACTTC. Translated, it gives CTSSPGIQETQYF.

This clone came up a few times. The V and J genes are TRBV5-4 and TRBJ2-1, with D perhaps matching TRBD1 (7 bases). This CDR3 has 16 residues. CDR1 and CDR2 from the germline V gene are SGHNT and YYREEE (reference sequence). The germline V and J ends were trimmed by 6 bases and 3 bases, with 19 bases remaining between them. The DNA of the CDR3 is TGTGCCAGCAACCCCGGCGGGACAGTAAACTACAATGAGCAGTTCTTC. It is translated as CASNPGGTVNYNEQFF.